A selection of T cell receptor beta chains follows, all from one sample in a study of early T cells in non-severe SARS-CoV-2 infection. TCRdb processed the 5' RACE reads anew with MiXCR; each CDR3 protein has one entry. The table includes about 54,000 distinct CDR3 sequences, roughly 8.2% detected once. The sequencing here drew on whole blood, taken at baseline. Receptors were obtained from an adult who was a healthcare worker with PCR-confirmed SARS-CoV-2 infection or an uninfected control (not recorded which). Each CDR3 is given with its conserved first and last residue. A D gene is named only where the DNA matches it firmly. The size field is filled for only some rows; it gives once, few, many or a size class.

j_gene: TRBJ2-7; v_gene: TRBV28; d_gene: TRBD1; abundance: many; CDR3nt: TGTGCCAGCAGTTTAGGGGACAGGATCCCAACCTACGAGCAGTACTTC; CDR3aa: CASSLGDRIPTYEQYF
j_gene: TRBJ2-5; v_gene: TRBV5-5; d_gene: TRBD1; abundance: few; CDR3nt: TGTGCCAGCAGCTCCAGGGGGGAGACCCAGTACTTC; CDR3aa: CASSSRGETQYF
j_gene: TRBJ2-7; v_gene: TRBV30; d_gene: NA; abundance: NA; CDR3nt: TGTGCCTGGGGAAGGCGGGAGCAGTACTTC; CDR3aa: CAWGRREQYF
j_gene: TRBJ2-6; v_gene: TRBV6-6; d_gene: NA; abundance: few; CDR3nt: TGTGCCAGTTCAGCCCCCTCTGGGGCCAACGTCCTGACTTTC; CDR3aa: CASSAPSGANVLTF
j_gene: TRBJ2-1; v_gene: TRBV6-5; d_gene: NA; abundance: many; CDR3nt: TGTGCCAGCAGTTACTCGGGCCAAGCCTCCTACAATGAGCAGTTCTTC; CDR3aa: CASSYSGQASYNEQFF
j_gene: TRBJ2-3; v_gene: TRBV7-2; d_gene: TRBD2; abundance: few; CDR3nt: TGTGCCAGCAGCCAAGGGACTAGCTCAGATACGCAGTATTTT; CDR3aa: CASSQGTSSDTQYF
j_gene: TRBJ2-7; v_gene: TRBV27; d_gene: NA; abundance: few; CDR3nt: TGTGCCAGCAGATCCGGGACGACCGTGTACGAGCAGTACTTC; CDR3aa: CASRSGTTVYEQYF
j_gene: TRBJ1-2; v_gene: TRBV20-1; d_gene: NA; abundance: many; CDR3nt: TGCAGTGCTACAAGCCCCGGCGGATACACCTTC; CDR3aa: CSATSPGGYTF
j_gene: TRBJ2-2; v_gene: TRBV7-2; d_gene: NA; abundance: few; CDR3nt: TGTGCCAGCAGCCCACGGGTGACCACCGGGGAGCTGTTTTTT; CDR3aa: CASSPRVTTGELFF
j_gene: TRBJ1-1; v_gene: TRBV20-1; d_gene: TRBD1; abundance: few; CDR3nt: TGCAGTGCTCCCACAGGGGTGAACACTGAAGCTTTCTTT; CDR3aa: CSAPTGVNTEAFF
j_gene: TRBJ2-2; v_gene: TRBV11-3; d_gene: TRBD2; abundance: few; CDR3nt: TGTGCCAGTCAAGCGGGGGAGAACACCGGGGAGCTGTTTTTT; CDR3aa: CASQAGENTGELFF
j_gene: TRBJ2-7; v_gene: TRBV29-1; d_gene: NA; abundance: few; CDR3nt: TGCAGCGTTGAAGATAGAGGGACTCACCGCTACGAGCAGTACTTC; CDR3aa: CSVEDRGTHRYEQYF
j_gene: TRBJ2-1; v_gene: TRBV7-2; d_gene: NA; abundance: few; CDR3nt: TGTGCCAGCAGCTTAGTCGGCCTGAACAATGAGCAGTTCTTC; CDR3aa: CASSLVGLNNEQFF
j_gene: TRBJ2-2; v_gene: TRBV29-1; d_gene: NA; abundance: NA; CDR3nt: TGCAGCGTGGTGATTGGAGACACCGGGGAGCTGTTTTTT; CDR3aa: CSVVIGDTGELFF
j_gene: TRBJ2-5; v_gene: TRBV29-1; d_gene: NA; abundance: many; CDR3nt: TGCAGCGTTGTTAGGCAAAGCCAAGAGACCCAGTACTTC; CDR3aa: CSVVRQSQETQYF
j_gene: TRBJ2-1; v_gene: TRBV4-1; d_gene: NA; abundance: few; CDR3nt: TGCGCCAGCAGCCTCACTAGTCCCCCGGTCCATGAGCAGTTCTTC; CDR3aa: CASSLTSPPVHEQFF
j_gene: TRBJ2-1; v_gene: TRBV6-5; d_gene: TRBD1; abundance: many; CDR3nt: TGTGCCAGCAGTCCGAGTGGGACAGGGACCAATGAGCAGTTCTTC; CDR3aa: CASSPSGTGTNEQFF
j_gene: TRBJ1-2; v_gene: TRBV28; d_gene: NA; abundance: many; CDR3nt: TGTGCCAGCAAAACGGGCCCCACCTTGATCCTGGGTGGCTACACCTTC; CDR3aa: CASKTGPTLILGGYTF
j_gene: TRBJ2-7; v_gene: TRBV3-1; d_gene: NA; abundance: many; CDR3nt: TGTGCCAGCAGCCAAGGGCTAAGGGGCAGCTCCTACGAGCAGTACTTC; CDR3aa: CASSQGLRGSSYEQYF
j_gene: TRBJ2-3; v_gene: TRBV5-4; d_gene: TRBD2; abundance: few; CDR3nt: TGTGCCAGCAGCGGGCTGGGTGCAGCGGGGGTATCCGGCACAGATACGCAGTATTTT; CDR3aa: CASSGLGAAGVSGTDTQYF
j_gene: TRBJ2-5; v_gene: TRBV6-1; d_gene: NA; abundance: many; CDR3nt: TGTGCCAGCAGTGCCCAGGAAACAATGGGGACCCAGTACTTC; CDR3aa: CASSAQETMGTQYF
j_gene: TRBJ2-7; v_gene: TRBV29-1; d_gene: NA; abundance: NA; CDR3nt: TGCAGCGTTGCCTGGGGTGGCTACGAGCAGTACTTC; CDR3aa: CSVAWGGYEQYF